This entry describes one TCR beta chain. V lost 5 bases, J lost 4 bases, and 16 bases lay in between. This CDR3 is built from 14 residues. Looked up from germline, CDR1 is SQVTM and CDR2 is ANQGSEA. Via MiXCR, TCRdb re-called the RT-PCR reads, giving one row per CDR3 protein. The sample records about 680,000 distinct CDR3 sequences, 12% to 15% being singletons. Sequencing was done on a sample of memory CD4+ T cells from blood. The sequence was obtained from a female donor in good health, serving as a healthy control. V gene TRBV29-1 combines with J gene TRBJ2-3, with a weak D call TRBD2 (6 bases). In DNA form, the CDR3 reads TGCAGCGTTCCAGGGTTGGAGGGGTCAGATACGCAGTATTTT. This encodes CSVPGLEGSDTQYF.